This T cell receptor beta chain was sequenced in a study of blood T cell repertoires in COVID-19. Whole-study context: Researchers got acute and convalescent COVID-19 samples from the United States, Italy and Spain.

Trimming at V came to 4 bases and at J to 5 bases, leaving 6 bases not matched to a gene. Germline assignment: CDR1 SGHRS and CDR2 YFSETQ. This CDR3 contains 14 residues. Generated by immunoSEQ multiplex PCR, the TCRdb table keeps only in-frame clones and is missing some. Here the sample spans about 85,000 clones, approximately 88% being singletons. This clone was seen a single time. This receptor was taken from a man aged 60-69 years with acute or convalescent COVID-19. The gene calls are TRBV5-1 and TRBJ2-7; 10 bases agree with TRBD2. Sequenced sample: peripheral blood. CDR3 DNA sequence: TGCGCCAGCAGCCACACTAGCGGGGTCGACGAGCAGTACTTC. As protein: CASSHTSGVDEQYF. Looking up the rest from reference TRBV5-1 and TRBJ2-7 gives the full variable domain: KAGVTQTPRYLIKTRGQQVTLSCSPISGHRSVSWYQQTPGQGLQFLFEYFSETQRNKGNFPGRFSGRQFSNSRSEMNVSTLELGDSALYLCASSHTSGVDEQYFGPGTRLTVT.